This T cell receptor beta chain was obtained from a study of neoadjuvant nivolumab and ipilimumab in lung cancer. Regarding the study as a whole: TCR receptors were sequenced in few samples. Resected tumors had greater TCR richness and clonality than uninvolved lung. Only two of four nivolumab-treated tumors gained richness and clonality by surgery. TCR clonality did not significantly correlate with pathologic tumor regression.

On this clone: What it binds is not known.

TCRdb keeps only in-frame clones here, not all; method: immunoSEQ multiplex PCR. The sample shows tens of thousands of clones, around 88% of them seen only once. The clonotype was recovered from an adult with non-small cell lung cancer. Some clones in this sample may be carry-over from other donors' samples. This sample comprised blood, obtained before neoadjuvant nivolumab, alone or with ipilimumab.

The CDR3 loop is CASSLDPGSSYNEQFF. The CDR3 DNA sequence: TGCGCCAGCAGCTTGGATCCGGGGAGCTCCTACAATGAGCAGTTCTTC. The chain uses TRBV5-1 and TRBJ2-1; perhaps TRBD2 as D (5 bases). This CDR3 region has 16 residues. Per germline, CDR1 SGHRS and CDR2 YFSETQ. V lost 0 bases and J lost 0, with 10 bases in between.